This T cell receptor (beta chain) was recovered during a study of blood T cell repertoires in COVID-19. J was trimmed by 6 bases and V by 0 bases; bases with no gene match: 4. The germline V gene encodes CDR1 KGHSH and CDR2 LQKENI. This CDR3 is 16 amino acids long. Generated by immunoSEQ multiplex PCR, the TCRdb table keeps only in-frame clones and is missing some. This sample has 400,000 to 450,000 clones, with roughly 90% found just once. The chain joins TRBV18 to TRBJ1-5, with 11 bases that match TRBD1. Sequencing was carried out using peripheral blood. The TCR was taken from a woman under 40 with active or convalescent COVID-19. The CDR3, as DNA: TGTGCCAGCTCACCACCGGGGACAGGGGGGATTCAGCCCCAGCATTTT. This sequence encodes CASSPPGTGGIQPQHF. Using reference TRBV18 and TRBJ1-5 for the parts outside the CDR3, the full variable domain is NAGVMQNPRHLVRRRGQEARLRCSPMKGHSHVYWYRQLPEEGLKFMVYLQKENIIDESGMPKERFSAEFPKEGPSILRIQQVVRGDSAAYFCASSPPGTGGIQPQHFGDGTRLSIL.